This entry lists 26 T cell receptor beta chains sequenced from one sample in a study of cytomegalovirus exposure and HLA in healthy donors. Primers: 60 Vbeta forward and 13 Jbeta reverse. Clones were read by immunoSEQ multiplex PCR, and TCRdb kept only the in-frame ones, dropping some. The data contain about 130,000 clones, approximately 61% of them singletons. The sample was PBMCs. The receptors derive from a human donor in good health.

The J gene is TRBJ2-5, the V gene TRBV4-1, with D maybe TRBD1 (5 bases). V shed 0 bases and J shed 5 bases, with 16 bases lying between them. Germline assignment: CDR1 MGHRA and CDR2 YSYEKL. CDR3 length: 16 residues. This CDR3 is CASSQDDQGGRETQYF. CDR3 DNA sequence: TGCGCCAGCAGCCAAGACGACCAGGGCGGTCGGGAGACCCAGTACTTC.

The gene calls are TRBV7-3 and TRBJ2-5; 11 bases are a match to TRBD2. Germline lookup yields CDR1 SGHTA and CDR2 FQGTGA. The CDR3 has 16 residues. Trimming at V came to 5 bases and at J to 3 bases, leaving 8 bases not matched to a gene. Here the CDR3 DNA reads TGTGCCAGCAGCAACGGGACTAGCGGCGTCGAAGAGACCCAGTACTTC. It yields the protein CASSNGTSGVEETQYF.

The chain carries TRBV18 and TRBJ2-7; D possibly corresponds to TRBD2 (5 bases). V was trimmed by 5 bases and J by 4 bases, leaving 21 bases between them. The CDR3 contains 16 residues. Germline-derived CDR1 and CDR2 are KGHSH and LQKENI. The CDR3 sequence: CASSTALTTVQYEQYF. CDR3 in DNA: TGTGCCAGCTCAACAGCTCTGACTACGGTTCAATACGAGCAGTACTTC.

The CDR3 here is CASTRSTGIDTEAFF. The CDR3 DNA reads as TGTGCCAGCACTCGATCCACAGGGATCGACACTGAAGCTTTCTTT. The chain has TRBV2 and TRBJ1-1; perhaps TRBD1 as D (6 bases). The germline V gene encodes CDR1 SNHLY and CDR2 FYNNEI. V lost 7 bases and J 3 bases, leaving 18 bases between the germline ends. The CDR3 runs to 15 residues.

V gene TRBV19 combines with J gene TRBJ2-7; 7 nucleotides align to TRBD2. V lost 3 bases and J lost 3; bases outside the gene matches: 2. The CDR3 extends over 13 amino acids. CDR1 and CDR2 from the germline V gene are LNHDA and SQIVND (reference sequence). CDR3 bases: TGTGCCAGTAGTATTCAGCGGGGCTACGAGCAGTACTTC. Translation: CASSIQRGYEQYF.

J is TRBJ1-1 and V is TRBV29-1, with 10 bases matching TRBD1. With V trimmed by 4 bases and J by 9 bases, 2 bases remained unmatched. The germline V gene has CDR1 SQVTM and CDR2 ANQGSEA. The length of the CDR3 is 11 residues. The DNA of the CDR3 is TGCAGCGTTGGACAGGGGGCTCAAGCTTTCTTT. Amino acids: CSVGQGAQAFF.

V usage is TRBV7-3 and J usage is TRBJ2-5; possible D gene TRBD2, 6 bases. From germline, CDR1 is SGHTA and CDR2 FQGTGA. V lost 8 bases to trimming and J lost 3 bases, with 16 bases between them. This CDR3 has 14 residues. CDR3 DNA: TGTGCCAGCCACATTGGGGACTCCAAAGAGACCCAGTACTTC. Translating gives CASHIGDSKETQYF.

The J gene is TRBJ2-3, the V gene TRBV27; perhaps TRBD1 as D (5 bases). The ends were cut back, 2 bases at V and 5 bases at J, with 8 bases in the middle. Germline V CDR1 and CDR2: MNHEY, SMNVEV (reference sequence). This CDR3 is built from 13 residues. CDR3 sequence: CASSLPGKDTQYF. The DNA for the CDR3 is TGTGCCAGCAGTTTACCAGGGAAAGATACGCAGTATTTT.

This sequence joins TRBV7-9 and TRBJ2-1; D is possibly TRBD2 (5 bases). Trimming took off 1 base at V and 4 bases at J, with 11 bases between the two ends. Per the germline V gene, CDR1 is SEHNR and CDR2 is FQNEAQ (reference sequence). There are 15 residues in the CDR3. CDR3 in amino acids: CASSLERSGYNEQFF. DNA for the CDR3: TGTGCCAGCAGCTTAGAGAGGTCGGGGTACAATGAGCAGTTCTTC.

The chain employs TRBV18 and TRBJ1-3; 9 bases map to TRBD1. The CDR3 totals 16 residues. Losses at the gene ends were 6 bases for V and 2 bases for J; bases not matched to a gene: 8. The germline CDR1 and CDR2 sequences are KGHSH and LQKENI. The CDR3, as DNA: TGTGCCAGCTCCGCCGTACAGGGGGCGGCTGGAAACACCATATATTTT. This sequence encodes CASSAVQGAAGNTIYF.

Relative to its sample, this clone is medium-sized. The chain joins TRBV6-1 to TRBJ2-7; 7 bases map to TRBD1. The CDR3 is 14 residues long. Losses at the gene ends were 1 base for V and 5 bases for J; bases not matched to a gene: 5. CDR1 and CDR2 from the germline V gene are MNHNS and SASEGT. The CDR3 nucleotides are TGTGCCAGCAGTGAAGGACAGGGTCCCGACGAGCAGTACTTC. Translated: CASSEGQGPDEQYF.

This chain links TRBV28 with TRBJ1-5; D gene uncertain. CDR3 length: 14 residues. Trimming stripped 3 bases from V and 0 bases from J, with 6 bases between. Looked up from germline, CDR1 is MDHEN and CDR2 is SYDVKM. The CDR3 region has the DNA TGTGCCAGCAGTTTTACGGTTAGCAATCAGCCCCAGCATTTT. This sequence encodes CASSFTVSNQPQHF.

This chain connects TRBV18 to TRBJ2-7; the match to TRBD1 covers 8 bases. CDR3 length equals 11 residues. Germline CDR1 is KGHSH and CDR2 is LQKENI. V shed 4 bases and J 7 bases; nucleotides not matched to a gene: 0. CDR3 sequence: CASSRTGEQYF. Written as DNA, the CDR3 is TGTGCCAGCTCACGGACAGGGGAGCAGTACTTC.

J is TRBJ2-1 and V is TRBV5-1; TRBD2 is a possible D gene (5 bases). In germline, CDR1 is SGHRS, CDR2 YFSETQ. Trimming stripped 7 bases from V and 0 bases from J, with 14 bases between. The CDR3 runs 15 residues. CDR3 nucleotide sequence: TGCGCCAGCGAACGAGGGCCACGCTCCTACAATGAGCAGTTCTTC. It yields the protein CASERGPRSYNEQFF.

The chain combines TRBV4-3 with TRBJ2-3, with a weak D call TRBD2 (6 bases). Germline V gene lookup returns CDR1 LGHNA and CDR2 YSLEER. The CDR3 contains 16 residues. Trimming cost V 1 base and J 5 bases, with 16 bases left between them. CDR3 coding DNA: TGCGCCAGCAGCCAAGTTGGACTGGAGGGGATAGATACGCAGTATTTT. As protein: CASSQVGLEGIDTQYF.

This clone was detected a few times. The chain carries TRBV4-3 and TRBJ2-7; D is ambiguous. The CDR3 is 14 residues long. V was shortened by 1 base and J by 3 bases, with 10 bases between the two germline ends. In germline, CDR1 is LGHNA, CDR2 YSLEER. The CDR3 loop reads CASSQAMRVYEQYF. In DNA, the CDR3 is TGCGCCAGCAGCCAAGCTATGCGCGTCTACGAGCAGTACTTC.

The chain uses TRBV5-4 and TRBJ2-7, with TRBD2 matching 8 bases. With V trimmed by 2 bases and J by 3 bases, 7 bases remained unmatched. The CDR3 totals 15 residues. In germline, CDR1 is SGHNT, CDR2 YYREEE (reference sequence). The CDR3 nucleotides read TGTGCCAGCAGCTTAGCGGGAGCAAGAGGCTACGAGCAGTACTTC. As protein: CASSLAGARGYEQYF.

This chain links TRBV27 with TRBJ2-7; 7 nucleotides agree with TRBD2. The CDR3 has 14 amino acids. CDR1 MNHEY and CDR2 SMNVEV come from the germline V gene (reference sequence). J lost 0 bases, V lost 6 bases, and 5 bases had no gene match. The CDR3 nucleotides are TGTGCCAGCAGCACTAGCGTCTACTCCTACGAGCAGTACTTC. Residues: CASSTSVYSYEQYF.

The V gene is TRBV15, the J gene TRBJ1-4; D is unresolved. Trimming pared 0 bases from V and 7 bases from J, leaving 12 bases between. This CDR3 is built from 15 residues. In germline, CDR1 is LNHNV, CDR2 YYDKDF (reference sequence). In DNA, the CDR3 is TGTGCCACCAGCAGAGATCGCCTCCGAGGTGAAAAACTGTTTTTT. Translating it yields CATSRDRLRGEKLFF.

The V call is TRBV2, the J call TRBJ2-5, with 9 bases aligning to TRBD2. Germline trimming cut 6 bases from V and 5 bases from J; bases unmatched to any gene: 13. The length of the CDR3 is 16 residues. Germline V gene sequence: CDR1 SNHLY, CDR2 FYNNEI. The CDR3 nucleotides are TGTGCCAGCAGGGTTCCTGGCGGGAGGGGTGAGGAGACCCAGTACTTC. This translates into CASRVPGGRGEETQYF.

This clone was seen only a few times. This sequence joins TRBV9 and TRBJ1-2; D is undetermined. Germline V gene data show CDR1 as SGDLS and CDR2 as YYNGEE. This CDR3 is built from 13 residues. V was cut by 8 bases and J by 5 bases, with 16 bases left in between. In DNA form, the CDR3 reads TGTGCCAGTGATTCCTCTGGAGGATATGGCTACACCTTC. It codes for CASDSSGGYGYTF.

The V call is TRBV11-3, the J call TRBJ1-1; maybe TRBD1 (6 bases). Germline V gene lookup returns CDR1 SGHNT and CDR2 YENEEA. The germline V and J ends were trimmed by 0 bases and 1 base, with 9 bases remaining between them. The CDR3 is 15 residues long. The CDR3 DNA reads TGTGCCAGCAGCTTAGAGGGGGCGACGAACACTGAAGCTTTCTTT. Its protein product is CASSLEGATNTEAFF.

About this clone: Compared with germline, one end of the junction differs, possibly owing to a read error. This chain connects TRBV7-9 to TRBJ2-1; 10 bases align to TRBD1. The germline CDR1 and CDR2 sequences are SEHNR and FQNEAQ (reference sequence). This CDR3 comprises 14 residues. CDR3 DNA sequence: TGTGCCAGAAGCTTTTGGGACAGGGGACATGAGCAGTTCTTC. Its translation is CARSFWDRGHEQFF. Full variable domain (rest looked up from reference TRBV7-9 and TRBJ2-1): DTGVSQNPRHKITKRGQNVTFRCDPISEHNRLYWYRQTLGQGPEFLTYFQNEAQLEKSRLLSDRFSAERPKGSFSTLEIQRTEQGDSAMYLCARSFWDRGHEQFFGPGTRLTVL.

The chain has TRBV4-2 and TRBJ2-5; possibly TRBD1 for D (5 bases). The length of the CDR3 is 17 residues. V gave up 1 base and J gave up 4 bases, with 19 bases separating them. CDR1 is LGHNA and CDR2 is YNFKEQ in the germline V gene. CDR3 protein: CASSQARYPRQPETQYF. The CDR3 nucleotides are TGTGCCAGCAGCCAAGCAAGATATCCCCGACAGCCAGAGACCCAGTACTTC.

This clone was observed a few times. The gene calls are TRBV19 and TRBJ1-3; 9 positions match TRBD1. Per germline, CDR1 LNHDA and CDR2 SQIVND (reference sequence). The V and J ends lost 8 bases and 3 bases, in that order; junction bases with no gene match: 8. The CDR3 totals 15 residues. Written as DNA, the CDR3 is TGTGCCAGTCGTGCGGGACAGGGAATTGGAAACACCATATATTTT. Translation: CASRAGQGIGNTIYF.

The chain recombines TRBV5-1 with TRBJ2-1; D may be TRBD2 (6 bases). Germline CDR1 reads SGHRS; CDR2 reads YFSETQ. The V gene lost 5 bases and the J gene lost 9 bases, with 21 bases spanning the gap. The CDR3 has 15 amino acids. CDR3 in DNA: TGCGCCAGCAGTACGAATACTAGCCCAGGGAGTGAGCAGTTCTTC. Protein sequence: CASSTNTSPGSEQFF.